Listed below are T cell receptor beta chains from one sample, sequenced in a study of immune characterization of retroperitoneal liposarcoma. TCRdb processed the PCR reads anew with MiXCR; each CDR3 protein has one entry. The sample has some 9,300 distinct CDR3 sequences; 37% are singletons. What was sequenced was tumor tissue. The receptors derive from a female donor with retroperitoneal liposarcoma. The CDR3 runs from the conserved cysteine through the conserved F or W. The order of the fields is V gene, clone size, J gene, D gene, CDR3 DNA, CDR3 protein. D genes are given only for firm matches. Not all rows give a size; the values are once, few, many and, for expanded clones, a class.

TRBV4-3,.,TRBJ2-2,TRBD2,TGCGCCAGCAGCCCGGGACTAGCAGGCCTGAACACCGGGGAGCTGTTTTTT,CASSPGLAGLNTGELFF
TRBV6-1,.,TRBJ2-3,.,TGTGCCAGCAATGAACTACAGGGAGGCACAGATACGCAGTATTTT,CASNELQGGTDTQYF
TRBV7-2,large,TRBJ2-1,TRBD2,TGTGCCAGCAGCGACGTAGCGGGAGGGCTTCAAGGAGAGACCCAGTTCTTC,CASSDVAGGLQGETQFF
TRBV6-1,.,TRBJ1-2,.,TGTGCCAGCATTATAGCAGGAGGCTATGGCTACACCTTC,CASIIAGGYGYTF
TRBV27,medium-sized,TRBJ2-7,.,TGTGCCAGCAGTTTTGGTAGGGGGTACTACGAGCAGTACTTC,CASSFGRGYYEQYF
TRBV10-3,.,TRBJ2-1,TRBD2,TGTGCCATCAGTCCCGGGACTAGCGGGAGGGCCAATGAGCAGTTCTTC,CAISPGTSGRANEQFF
TRBV6-1,few,TRBJ2-7,TRBD2,TGTGCCAGCACTAAGCGGGAGGGCTACGAGCAGTACTTC,CASTKREGYEQYF
TRBV6-8,.,TRBJ2-7,.,TGTGCCAGCAGTTTGGATCGGACGGCCCCCTACGAGCAGTACTTC,CASSLDRTAPYEQYF
TRBV6-1,.,TRBJ2-2,.,TGTGCCAGCAGTGACTGGCCAGGGGAGGCCGGGGAGCTGTTTTTT,CASSDWPGEAGELFF
TRBV7-3,.,TRBJ2-2,TRBD2,TGTGCCAGCAGCTTCGGGGGGTCGGACACCGGGGAGCTGTTTTTT,CASSFGGSDTGELFF
TRBV6-1,medium-sized,TRBJ2-7,TRBD1,TGTGCCAGCAGCCGGAAAACCGGGACAGGGATCCACGAGCAGTACTTC,CASSRKTGTGIHEQYF
TRBV5-5,few,TRBJ2-1,TRBD2,TGTGCCAGCAGCCCCGGACTAGCGGGGGCCTACAATGAGCAGTTCTTC,CASSPGLAGAYNEQFF
TRBV6-1,few,TRBJ2-1,.,TGTGCCAGCAGACCTGGCTCTCTCCCCTACAATGAGCAGTTCTTC,CASRPGSLPYNEQFF
TRBV6-1,.,TRBJ2-7,.,TGTGCCAGCAGCTCTACGGGGTACAATGAGCAGTACTTC,CASSSTGYNEQYF
TRBV7-2,medium-sized,TRBJ2-3,.,TGTGCCAGCAGCGCCCCTAGTCTTTCGCAGTATTTT,CASSAPSLSQYF
TRBV27,.,TRBJ2-1,TRBD2,TGTGCCAGCAGCCGAACTAGCGGGACCCTCTCCTACAATGAGCAGTTCTTC,CASSRTSGTLSYNEQFF
TRBV6-1,large,TRBJ2-1,TRBD2,TGTGCCAGCAGTAGACTAGCGGGGAACAATGAGCAGTTCTTC,CASSRLAGNNEQFF
TRBV25-1,.,TRBJ1-6,.,TGTGCCAGCAGTGAATCGATGGGGCAAGGTTCACCCCTCCACTTT,CASSESMGQGSPLHF
TRBV12-5,few,TRBJ2-3,TRBD1,TGTGCTAGTGCCCAGGGACAGGGACAAGATACGCAGTATTTT,CASAQGQGQDTQYF
TRBV10-3,.,TRBJ2-7,.,TGTGCCGTACAGATATCAGGGAACAATGAGCAGTACTTC,CAVQISGNNEQYF
TRBV6-1,once,TRBJ2-1,.,TGTGCCAGCAGTCTAGGAATAGGGGTGCACAATGAGCAGTTCTTC,CASSLGIGVHNEQFF
TRBV6-1,medium-sized,TRBJ2-7,TRBD2,TGTGCCAGCACAAGCTCGCTAGCGGGAGACAATGAGCAGTACTTC,CASTSSLAGDNEQYF
TRBV11-2,few,TRBJ2-1,.,TGTGCCAGCAGATTTACCGGGACACCGAGCTCCTACAATGAGCAGTTCTTC,CASRFTGTPSSYNEQFF
TRBV12-3/TRBV12-4,.,TRBJ2-1,.,TGTGCCAGCAGTTTAGATGGGACGGGTTACAATGAGCAGTTCTTC,CASSLDGTGYNEQFF
TRBV6-2/TRBV6-3,.,TRBJ2-2,.,TGTGCCAGCAGTTACGGCCCTTCGGACTCTCTGTTCGGTTTTGGGGAGCTGTTTTTT,CASSYGPSDSLFGFGELFF
TRBV5-3,.,TRBJ1-6,.,TGTGCCAGCAGCTTGGAATCAGGGGCTAGTTCACCCCTCCACTTT,CASSLESGASSPLHF
TRBV24-1,.,TRBJ2-1,TRBD1,TGTGCCACCAGTGATCCCGGGACAGGGACCTACAATGAGCAGTTCTTC,CATSDPGTGTYNEQFF
TRBV6-1,once,TRBJ2-1,.,TGTGCCAGCACACGAGCCTCAAATGAGCAGTTCTTC,CASTRASNEQFF
TRBV12-3/TRBV12-4,.,TRBJ2-4,.,TGTGCCAGCAGTTCGGGACTCCTCCAGTACTTC,CASSSGLLQYF
TRBV27,few,TRBJ2-5,.,TGTGCCAGCAGTCCCGTGGGGGGCCCAAAGACCCAGTACTTC,CASSPVGGPKTQYF
TRBV11-3,few,TRBJ2-1,TRBD2,TGTGCCAGCAGCGGACCACTAGCGGGAGGGCCTCAGGGAAAACCGAGGTACGAGCAGTTCTTC,CASSGPLAGGPQGKPRYEQFF
TRBV6-1,many,TRBJ2-5,.,TGTGTCTCTGGGCCAGGGCAAGAGACCCAGTACTTC,CVSGPGQETQYF
TRBV6-1,.,TRBJ2-3,.,TGTGCCAGCAGTGAAGAGGCAGGGGGGCCAGATACGCAGTATTTT,CASSEEAGGPDTQYF
TRBV6-6,few,TRBJ2-3,.,TGTGCCAGCAGTTACGACCGCACAGATACGCAGTATTTT,CASSYDRTDTQYF
TRBV6-4,.,TRBJ2-3,TRBD2,TGTGCCAGCAGTCTCACGGCGGCTAGCGGGGGATCGGGCACAGATACGCAGTATTTT,CASSLTAASGGSGTDTQYF
TRBV11-3,.,TRBJ2-1,.,TGTGCCAGCAGCTTAGTGAACACCGGGGATGAGCAGTTCTTC,CASSLVNTGDEQFF
TRBV6-1,large,TRBJ2-7,TRBD1,TGTGCCAGCATTGGACAGGGAGCCTACGAGCAGTACTTC,CASIGQGAYEQYF
TRBV6-1,many,TRBJ2-2,TRBD1,TGTGCCAGCAGCTACAGGGGTCGCACCGGGGAGCTGTTTTTT,CASSYRGRTGELFF
TRBV6-1,few,TRBJ2-7,.,TGTGCCAGCAGTGAATTGTCGGGGGCCTCCTACGAGCAGTACTTC,CASSELSGASYEQYF
TRBV7-2,many,TRBJ2-3,.,TGTGCCAGCAGCTTAGCAGGAGTAACGCAGTATTTT,CASSLAGVTQYF
TRBV12-5,.,TRBJ2-5,.,TGTGCTAGTGGTTTGGGAACAGCTCAAGAGACCCAGTACTTC,CASGLGTAQETQYF
TRBV11-2,once,TRBJ2-1,.,TGTGCCAGCAGCTCGGACGGCGCAGACGAGCAGTTCTTC,CASSSDGADEQFF
TRBV6-1,.,TRBJ2-3,.,TGTGCCAGCAGGAGGGCGGAAACCCCTACGCAGTATTTT,CASRRAETPTQYF
TRBV27,few,TRBJ2-3,.,TGTGCCAGCAGTTCCCCCGCGGGGGGGACAGGGGTGGTAGATACGCAGTATTTT,CASSSPAGGTGVVDTQYF
TRBV6-1,.,TRBJ2-1,.,TGTGCCAGCAGTGCCGCCAGGGCGGGGACCTACGAGCAGTTCTTC,CASSAARAGTYEQFF
TRBV6-1,medium-sized,TRBJ2-1,TRBD2,TGTGCCAGCAGTTTCTGGACTAGCGGGGACTCCTACAATGAGCAGTTCTTC,CASSFWTSGDSYNEQFF
TRBV10-1,medium-sized,TRBJ1-3,TRBD1,TGCGCCAGCAGTGAGGACAGGGGAGGAAACACCATATATTTT,CASSEDRGGNTIYF